Below, one TCR beta chain is given with its context. The antigen it binds to is not known. Base qualities are not recorded, but no much larger clone differs from it by a single base. This record belongs to a study of OX40 agonist ivuxolimab in advanced cancers. General notes on the study: Ivuxolimab, which targeted the costimulatory receptor OX40 (CD134), was an agonistic, fully human IgG2 monoclonal antibody. Intravenous ivuxolimab was administered to patients every 2 weeks at six dose levels: 0.01, 0.1, 0.3, 1.5, 3 and 10 mg/kg. Of the roughly 50 dose-escalation patients, hepatocellular carcinoma was present in about 19, melanoma in approximately 15, renal cell carcinoma in 9 and head and neck cancer in 9. The dose-escalation cohort was around 83% male with a mean age of about 54 years, ranging from roughly 20 to 80. Prior anti-PD-1, anti-PD-L1 or anti-CTLA-4 therapy was permitted, and approximately 40% of dose-escalation patients had received checkpoint inhibitors. Partial responses occurred in three dose-escalation patients, of whom one had hepatocellular carcinoma and two had cutaneous melanoma. The purpose of peripheral TCRbeta sequencing was to test whether ivuxolimab changed TCR sequence diversity and led to clonal T-cell expansion. The paper reports the monotherapy dose-escalation portion (N of about 50 patients) of the phase I ivuxolimab trial.

The trial excluded patients who had a history of autoimmune disease or who were on systemic immunosuppression. In every dose cohort, peripheral blood was drawn for TCR sequencing at baseline, cycle 4 day 1, and cycle 7 day 1. The samples were drawn from a first-in-human, open-label, multicenter phase I dose-escalation trial of ivuxolimab. The trial enrolled adults with locally advanced or metastatic head and neck squamous cell, hepatocellular, melanoma or renal cell carcinoma. Before TCR sequencing, CD4+ and CD8+ T cells were separately sorted from peripheral blood. The CDR3 covers 14 residues, taking in both the cysteine and the phenylalanine. Only the CDR3 DNA is retained, 42 bases long and in frame from the first base. The germline V gene supplies CDR1 KGHSH and CDR2 LQKENI. The germline ends are 17 bases apart after V is trimmed by 6 bases and J by 6 bases. To sequence the TCRbeta CDR3 region, genomic DNA was isolated from the sorted cells. TCRbeta CDR3 regions were sequenced using the immunoSEQ Assay. TCRdb's version of the immuneACCESS table is confined to in-frame rearrangements and falls short of the full clone set. An unresolved V gene accounts for under half of the shortfall where checked; the remainder is of unknown origin. Recorded for this sample are around 60,000 clones; 70% to 90% of them occurred a single time. The ten largest make up more than 1.5% of the sample.

Paper-wide results and their limitations: The antigen specificity of the clonally expanded peripheral T cells was not determined. Low levels of normalized T-cell clonal expansion were also seen in some patients who did not respond. At doses of 0.1 to 3.0 mg/kg, clonal expansion of both CD4+ and CD8+ T cells in blood was seen between baseline and week 6. After ivuxolimab, more expanded clones were found on average in CD8+ T cells than in CD4+ T cells. In partial responders in the 0.1-3.0 mg/kg groups, normalized peripheral clonal expansion was found to be among the lowest, especially among CD8+ T cells.

The source of this sequence is an adult with an advanced solid tumor such as melanoma, head and neck, liver or kidney cancer. The material was CD4+ or CD8+ T cells sorted from blood, obtained in a trial of the OX40 agonist ivuxolimab. Recombination joined TRBV18 with TRBJ1-1, with a tentative D gene TRBD1 over 6 matching bases. The CDR3 loop reads CASSGGRGDAEAFF. The nucleotide sequence reads TGTGCCAGCTCCGGAGGGAGGGGGGACGCTGAAGCTTTCTTT.